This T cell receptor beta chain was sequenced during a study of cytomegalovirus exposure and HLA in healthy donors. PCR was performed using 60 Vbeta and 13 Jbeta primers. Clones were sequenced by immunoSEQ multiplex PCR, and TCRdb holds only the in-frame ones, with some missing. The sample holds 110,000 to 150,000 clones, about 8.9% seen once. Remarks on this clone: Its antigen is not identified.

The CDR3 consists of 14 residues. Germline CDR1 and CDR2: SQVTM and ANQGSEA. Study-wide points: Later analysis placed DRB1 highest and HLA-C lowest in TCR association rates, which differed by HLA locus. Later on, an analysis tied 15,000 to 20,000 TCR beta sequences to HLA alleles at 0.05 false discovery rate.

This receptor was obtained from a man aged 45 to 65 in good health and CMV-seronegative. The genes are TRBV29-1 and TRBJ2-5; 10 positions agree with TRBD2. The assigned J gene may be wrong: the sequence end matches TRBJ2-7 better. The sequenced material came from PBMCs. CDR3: CSVESSGSGYEQYF. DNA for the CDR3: TGCAGCGTTGAATCTAGCGGGAGCGGCTACGAGCAGTACTTC.